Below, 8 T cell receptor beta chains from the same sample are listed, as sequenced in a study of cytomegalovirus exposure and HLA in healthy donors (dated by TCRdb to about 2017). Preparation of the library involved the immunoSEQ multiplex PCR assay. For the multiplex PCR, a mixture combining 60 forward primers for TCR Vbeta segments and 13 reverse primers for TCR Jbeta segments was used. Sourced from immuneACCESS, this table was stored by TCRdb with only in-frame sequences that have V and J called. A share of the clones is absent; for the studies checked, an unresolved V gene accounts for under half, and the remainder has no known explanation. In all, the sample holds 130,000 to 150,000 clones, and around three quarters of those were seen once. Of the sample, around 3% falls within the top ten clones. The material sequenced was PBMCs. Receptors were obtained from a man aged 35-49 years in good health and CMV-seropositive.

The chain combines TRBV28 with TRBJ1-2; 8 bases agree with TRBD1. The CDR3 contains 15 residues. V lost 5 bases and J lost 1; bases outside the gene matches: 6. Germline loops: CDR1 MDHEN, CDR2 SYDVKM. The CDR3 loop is CASSKDRGNNYGYTF. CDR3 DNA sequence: TGTGCCAGCAGTAAAGACAGGGGAAATAACTATGGCTACACCTTC.

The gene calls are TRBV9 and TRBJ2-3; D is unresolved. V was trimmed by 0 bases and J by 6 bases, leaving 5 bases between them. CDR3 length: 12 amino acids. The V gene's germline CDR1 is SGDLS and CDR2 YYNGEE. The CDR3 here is CASSVALDTQYF. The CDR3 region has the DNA TGTGCCAGCAGCGTAGCTCTGGATACGCAGTATTTT.

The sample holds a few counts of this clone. The CDR3 coding sequence is TGTGCCAGCAGGCCCAATAGCGGGAGCAATCAGCCCCAGCATTTT. Translated, it gives CASRPNSGSNQPQHF. The chain employs TRBV2 and TRBJ1-5; D gene ambiguous. CDR1 SNHLY and CDR2 FYNNEI come from the germline V gene. V lost 6 bases and J lost 1, with 13 bases in between. The CDR3 totals 15 residues.

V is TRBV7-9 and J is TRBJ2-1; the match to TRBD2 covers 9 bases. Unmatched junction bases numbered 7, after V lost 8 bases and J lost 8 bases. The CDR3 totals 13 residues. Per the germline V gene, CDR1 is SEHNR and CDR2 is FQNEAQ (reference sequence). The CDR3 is CASLGLAMDEQFF. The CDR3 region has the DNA TGTGCCAGCCTAGGACTAGCGATGGATGAGCAGTTCTTC.

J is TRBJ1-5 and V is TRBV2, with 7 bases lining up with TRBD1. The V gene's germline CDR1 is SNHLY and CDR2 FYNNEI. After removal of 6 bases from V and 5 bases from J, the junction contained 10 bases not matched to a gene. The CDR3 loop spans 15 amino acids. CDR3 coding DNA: TGTGCCAGCAGGAGGACAGTTACAGGGGATCAGCCCCAGCATTTT. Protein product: CASRRTVTGDQPQHF.

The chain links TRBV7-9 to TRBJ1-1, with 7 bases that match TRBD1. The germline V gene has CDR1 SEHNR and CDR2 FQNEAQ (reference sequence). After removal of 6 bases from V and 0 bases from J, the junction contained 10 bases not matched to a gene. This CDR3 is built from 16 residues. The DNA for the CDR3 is TGTGCCAGCAGTCCTAGACAGGGAACCATGAACACTGAAGCTTTCTTT. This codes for CASSPRQGTMNTEAFF.

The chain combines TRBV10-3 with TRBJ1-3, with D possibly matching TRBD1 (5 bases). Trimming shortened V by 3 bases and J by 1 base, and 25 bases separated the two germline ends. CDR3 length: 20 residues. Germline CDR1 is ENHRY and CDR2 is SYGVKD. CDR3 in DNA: TGTGCCATCAGTGAATTCGGATCCCTCTCGGGGGGGACTTCTGGAAACACCATATATTTT. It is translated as CAISEFGSLSGGTSGNTIYF.

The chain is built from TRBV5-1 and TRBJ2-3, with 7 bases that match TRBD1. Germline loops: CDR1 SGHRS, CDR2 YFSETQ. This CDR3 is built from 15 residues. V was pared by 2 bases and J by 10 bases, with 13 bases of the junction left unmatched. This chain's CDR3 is CASSFTGVELAPQYF. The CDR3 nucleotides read TGCGCCAGCAGCTTCACAGGGGTCGAGCTGGCCCCGCAGTATTTT.